The present entry profiles one T cell receptor beta chain with its context. The antigen remains unidentified. These data originate in a study of cytomegalovirus exposure and HLA in healthy donors. The overall study: Of some 410 genotyped donors, around 80% grouped in the Caucasian-associated ancestry cluster.

Deletions cut 5 bases from V and 1 base from J, with 11 bases between. CDR1 is SGHVS and CDR2 is FNYEAQ in the germline V gene. The CDR3 runs 14 residues. PCR employed 60 Vbeta and 13 Jbeta primers. As processed by the authors: Later, an analysis found about 83 million unique TCR beta chains, and around 12 million of these were shared. Assay used: immunoSEQ multiplex PCR; TCRdb lists only in-frame clones, some missing. Clone size and the V and J calls come from that table; the DNA yielded D and trimming. Of 90,000 to 130,000 clones in the sample, roughly 68% were seen once. Whole-study results and caveats: Immune exposure information available was restricted to CMV serostatus. Follow-up analysis later connected one missense variant in DCLRE1C with trimming of TCR beta V- and J-genes.

The V and J genes are TRBV7-6 and TRBJ1-1, with D uncertain. Sequenced sample: PBMCs. This clonotype was sampled from a woman aged 25 to 39 in good health and CMV-seronegative. CDR3 DNA sequence: TGTGCCAGCAGCCGAGGGTCGGGGAACACTGAAGCTTTCTTT. It encodes CASSRGSGNTEAFF.